Listed below are T cell receptor beta chains from one sample, sequenced in a study of cytomegalovirus exposure and HLA in healthy donors. Assay used: immunoSEQ multiplex PCR; TCRdb lists only in-frame clones, some missing. The repertoire consists of around 130,000 clones, with 8% to 9.5% occurring once and the leading ten covering 4.5% to 5.5%. The source material was PBMCs. These TCRs come from a man aged 35-49 years in good health and CMV-seronegative. CDR3s include the opening cysteine and the closing phenylalanine or tryptophan.

j_gene: TRBJ1-2
v_gene: TRBV7-6
CDR3aa: CASSPGTGANGYTF

j_gene: TRBJ2-5
v_gene: TRBV6-5
CDR3aa: CASSYSLAGGRKTQYF

j_gene: TRBJ2-1
v_gene: TRBV10-3
CDR3aa: CATWTSGAHNEQFF

j_gene: TRBJ2-7
v_gene: TRBV29-1
CDR3aa: CSVARTSGNYEQYF

j_gene: TRBJ2-1
v_gene: TRBV6-1
CDR3aa: CASSVSIGSYNEQFF

j_gene: TRBJ2-5
v_gene: TRBV20-1
CDR3aa: CSVRTGETQYF

j_gene: TRBJ2-7
v_gene: TRBV19
CDR3aa: CASSSGTHSPYEQYF

j_gene: TRBJ2-3
v_gene: TRBV9
CDR3aa: CASSVAAGGLLSTDTQYF

j_gene: TRBJ2-5
v_gene: TRBV6-1
CDR3aa: CASTHAAGGAETQYF

j_gene: TRBJ1-2
v_gene: TRBV5-6
CDR3aa: CASSSYSARGGYTF

j_gene: TRBJ2-2
v_gene: TRBV9
CDR3aa: CASSPTPGATGELFF

j_gene: TRBJ2-1
v_gene: TRBV4-2
CDR3aa: CASSYYRGLNEQFF

j_gene: TRBJ1-3
v_gene: TRBV6-5
CDR3aa: CATKTSGNTIYF

j_gene: TRBJ1-1
v_gene: TRBV25-1
CDR3aa: CASSAPGHMNTEAFF

j_gene: TRBJ1-2
v_gene: TRBV7-8
CDR3aa: CASSLGWSGLNDGYTF

j_gene: TRBJ2-2
v_gene: TRBV9
CDR3aa: CASSVDSSNTGELFF

j_gene: TRBJ1-5
v_gene: TRBV6-1
CDR3aa: CASSDGDLLGNQPQHF

j_gene: TRBJ2-7
v_gene: TRBV2
CDR3aa: CASSDPFGDRGYEQYF

j_gene: TRBJ1-5
v_gene: TRBV7-9
CDR3aa: CASSLDGRNQPQHF

j_gene: TRBJ2-1
v_gene: TRBV7-9
CDR3aa: CASSPGTKYNEQFF

j_gene: TRBJ1-6
v_gene: TRBV7-2
CDR3aa: CASSSGQGFYNSPLHF

j_gene: TRBJ2-1
v_gene: TRBV4-1
CDR3aa: CASSQYTLSSGEYNEQFF

j_gene: TRBJ2-1
v_gene: TRBV4-2
CDR3aa: CASRGTGSYNEQFF

j_gene: TRBJ1-2
v_gene: TRBV7-8
CDR3aa: CASSFEESYGYTF

j_gene: TRBJ2-1
v_gene: TRBV6-1
CDR3aa: CASRDRVGSYNEQFF

j_gene: TRBJ1-2
v_gene: TRBV5-4
CDR3aa: CASSKGTGGDYGYTF

j_gene: TRBJ2-3
v_gene: TRBV7-9
CDR3aa: CASSLGALSTDTQYF

j_gene: TRBJ1-3
v_gene: TRBV5-8
CDR3aa: CASSLGGSGNTIYF

j_gene: TRBJ2-7
v_gene: TRBV7-9
CDR3aa: CASSLVGGTYEQYF

j_gene: TRBJ1-1
v_gene: TRBV25-1
CDR3aa: CASSEYRVGGIAFF

j_gene: TRBJ2-3
v_gene: TRBV9
CDR3aa: CASSVALRGPTDTQYF

j_gene: -
v_gene: TRBV25-1
CDR3aa: CASSPPGRGRDEQYF

j_gene: TRBJ1-1
v_gene: TRBV7-3
CDR3aa: CASSLGDRGNTEAFF

j_gene: TRBJ2-7
v_gene: TRBV7-2
CDR3aa: CASSLGPSSYEQYF

j_gene: TRBJ2-1
v_gene: TRBV10-3
CDR3aa: CAISAGTRSYNEQFF

j_gene: TRBJ2-3
v_gene: TRBV14
CDR3aa: CASSLTAYWAGTDTQYF

j_gene: TRBJ2-5
v_gene: TRBV27
CDR3aa: CASSFLAGGQETQYF

j_gene: TRBJ1-6
v_gene: TRBV21-1
CDR3aa: CATYNSPLHF

j_gene: TRBJ2-3
v_gene: TRBV6-4
CDR3aa: CASAGGSQDTQYF

j_gene: TRBJ1-1
v_gene: TRBV5-3
CDR3aa: CARMVAQTKNTEAFF